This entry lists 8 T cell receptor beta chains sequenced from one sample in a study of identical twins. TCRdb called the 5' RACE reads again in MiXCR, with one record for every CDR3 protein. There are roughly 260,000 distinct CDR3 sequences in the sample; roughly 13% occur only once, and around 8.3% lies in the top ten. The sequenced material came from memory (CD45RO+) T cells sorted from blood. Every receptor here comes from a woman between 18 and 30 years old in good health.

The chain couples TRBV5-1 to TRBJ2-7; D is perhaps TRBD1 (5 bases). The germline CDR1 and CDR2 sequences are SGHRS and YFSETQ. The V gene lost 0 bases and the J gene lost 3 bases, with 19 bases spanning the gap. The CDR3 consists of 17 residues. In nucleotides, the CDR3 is TGCGCCAGCAGCTTGGCGCCAGGTGGGGCACAGAGCTACGAGCAGTACTTC. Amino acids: CASSLAPGGAQSYEQYF.

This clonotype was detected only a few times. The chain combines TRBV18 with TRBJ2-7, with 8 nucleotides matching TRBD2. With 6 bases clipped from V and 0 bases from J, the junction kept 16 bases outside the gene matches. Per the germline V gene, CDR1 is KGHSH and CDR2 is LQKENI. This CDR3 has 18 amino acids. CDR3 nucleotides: TGTGCCAGCTCCTCCGCCGGGGGGGACAACCTAAACTCCTACGAGCAGTACTTC. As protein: CASSSAGGDNLNSYEQYF.

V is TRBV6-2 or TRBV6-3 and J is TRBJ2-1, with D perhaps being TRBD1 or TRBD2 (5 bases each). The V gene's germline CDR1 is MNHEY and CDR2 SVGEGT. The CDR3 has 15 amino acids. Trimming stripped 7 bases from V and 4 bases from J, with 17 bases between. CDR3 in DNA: TGTGCCAGCACAGGGCAATCGCGGACTTACAATGAGCAGTTCTTC. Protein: CASTGQSRTYNEQFF.

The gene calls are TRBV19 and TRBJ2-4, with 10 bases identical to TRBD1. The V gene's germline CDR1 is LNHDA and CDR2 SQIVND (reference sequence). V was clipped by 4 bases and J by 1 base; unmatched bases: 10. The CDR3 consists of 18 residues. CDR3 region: CASSRGQGRYVAKNIQYF. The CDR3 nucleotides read TGTGCCAGTAGTAGGGGACAGGGGCGGTATGTTGCCAAAAACATTCAGTACTTC.

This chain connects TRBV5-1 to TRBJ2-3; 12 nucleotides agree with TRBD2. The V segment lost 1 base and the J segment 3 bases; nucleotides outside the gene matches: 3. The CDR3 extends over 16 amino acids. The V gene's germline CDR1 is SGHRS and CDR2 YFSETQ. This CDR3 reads CASSLTSGGMTDTQYF. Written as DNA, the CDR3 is TGCGCCAGCAGCTTGACTAGCGGGGGGATGACAGATACGCAGTATTTT.

The CDR3 coding sequence is TGCGCCAGCAGCCAGTCGGACAGGGGGCATACGCAGTATTTT. It is translated as CASSQSDRGHTQYF. The chain recombines TRBV4-3 with TRBJ2-3, with TRBD1 identical over 11 bases. Losses at the gene ends were 3 bases for V and 7 bases for J; bases not matched to a gene: 3. The germline V gene encodes CDR1 LGHNA and CDR2 YSLEER. The CDR3 covers 14 residues.

CDR3 in amino acids: CACNRGIGQPQHF. Here the CDR3 DNA reads TGTGCCTGTAACAGGGGAATTGGACAGCCCCAGCATTTT. The chain has TRBV30 and TRBJ1-5; TRBD1 aligns across 7 bases. Looked up from germline, CDR1 is GTSNPN and CDR2 is SVGIG (reference sequence). This CDR3 region has 13 residues. Trimming removed 6 bases from V and 7 bases from J; junction bases left unmatched: 9.

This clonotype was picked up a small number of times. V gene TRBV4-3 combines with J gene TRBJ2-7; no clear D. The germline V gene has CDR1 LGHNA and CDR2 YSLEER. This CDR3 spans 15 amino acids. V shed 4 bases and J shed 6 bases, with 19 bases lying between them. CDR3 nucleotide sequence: TGCGCCAGCAGCCCTGGTCTGCATAGAGGATCCGAGCAGTACTTC. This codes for CASSPGLHRGSEQYF.